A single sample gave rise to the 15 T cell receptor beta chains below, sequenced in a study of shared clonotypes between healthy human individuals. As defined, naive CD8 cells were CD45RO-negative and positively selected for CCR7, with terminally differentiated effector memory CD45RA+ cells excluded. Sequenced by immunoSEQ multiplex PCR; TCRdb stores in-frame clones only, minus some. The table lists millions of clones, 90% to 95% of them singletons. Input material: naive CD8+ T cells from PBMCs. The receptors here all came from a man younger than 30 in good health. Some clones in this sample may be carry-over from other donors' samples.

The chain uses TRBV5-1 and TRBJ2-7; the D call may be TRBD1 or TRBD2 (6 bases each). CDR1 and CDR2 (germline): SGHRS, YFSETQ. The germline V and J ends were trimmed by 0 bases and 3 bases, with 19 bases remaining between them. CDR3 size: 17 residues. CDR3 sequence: CASSLEYPPGGFYEQYF. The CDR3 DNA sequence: TGCGCCAGCAGCTTGGAGTACCCCCCCGGGGGCTTCTACGAGCAGTACTTC.

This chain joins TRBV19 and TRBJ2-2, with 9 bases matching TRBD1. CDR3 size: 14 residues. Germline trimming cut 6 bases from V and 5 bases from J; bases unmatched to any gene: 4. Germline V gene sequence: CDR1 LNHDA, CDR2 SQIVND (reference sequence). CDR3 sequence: CASRRTGETGELFF. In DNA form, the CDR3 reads TGTGCCAGTAGGAGGACAGGGGAAACCGGGGAGCTGTTTTTT.

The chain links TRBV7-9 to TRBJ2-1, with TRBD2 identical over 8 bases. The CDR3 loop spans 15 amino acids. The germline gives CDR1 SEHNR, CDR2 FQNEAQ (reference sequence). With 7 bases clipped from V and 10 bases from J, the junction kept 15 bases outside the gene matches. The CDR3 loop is CASTFPPLSGKEQFF. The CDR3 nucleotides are TGTGCCAGCACCTTCCCACCCCTTAGCGGGAAGGAGCAGTTCTTC.

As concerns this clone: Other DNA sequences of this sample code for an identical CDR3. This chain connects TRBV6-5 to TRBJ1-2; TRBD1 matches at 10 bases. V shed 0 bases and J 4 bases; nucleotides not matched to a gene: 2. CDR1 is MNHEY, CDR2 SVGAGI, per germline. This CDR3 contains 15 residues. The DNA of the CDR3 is TGTGCCAGCAGTTACTCGACAGGGGGCAGCTATGGCTACACCTTC. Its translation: CASSYSTGGSYGYTF.

CDR3 protein: CASSLDSALRPQHF. The CDR3 region has the DNA TGTGCCAGCAGCCTGGACAGCGCCTTACGGCCCCAGCATTTT. The chain links TRBV28 to TRBJ1-5, with D possibly TRBD1 on 6 matching bases. CDR1 is MDHEN and CDR2 is SYDVKM in the germline V gene. The CDR3 loop spans 14 amino acids. Trimming pared 6 bases from V and 9 bases from J, leaving 18 bases between.

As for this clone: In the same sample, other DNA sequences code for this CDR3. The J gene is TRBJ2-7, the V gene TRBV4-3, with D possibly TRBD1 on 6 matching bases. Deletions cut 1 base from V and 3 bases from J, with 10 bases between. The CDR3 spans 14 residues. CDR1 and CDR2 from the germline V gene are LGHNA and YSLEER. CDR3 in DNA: TGCGCCAGCAGCCAAGGTTTGGACAGCTACGAGCAGTACTTC. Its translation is CASSQGLDSYEQYF.

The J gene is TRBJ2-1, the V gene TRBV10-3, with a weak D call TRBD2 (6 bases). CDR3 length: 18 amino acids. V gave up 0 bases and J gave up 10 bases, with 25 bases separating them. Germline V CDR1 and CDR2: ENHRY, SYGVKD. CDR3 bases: TGTGCCATCAGTGAGTCTGGTGTGGTTGGACTACTGGTTAGCGAGCAGTTCTTC. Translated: CAISESGVVGLLVSEQFF.

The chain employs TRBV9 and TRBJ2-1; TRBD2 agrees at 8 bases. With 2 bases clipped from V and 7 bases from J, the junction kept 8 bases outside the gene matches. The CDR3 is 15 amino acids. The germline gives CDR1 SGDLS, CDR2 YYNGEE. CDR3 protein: CASSVSSGRYNEQFF. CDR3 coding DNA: TGTGCCAGCAGCGTTTCCAGCGGGAGATATAATGAGCAGTTCTTC.

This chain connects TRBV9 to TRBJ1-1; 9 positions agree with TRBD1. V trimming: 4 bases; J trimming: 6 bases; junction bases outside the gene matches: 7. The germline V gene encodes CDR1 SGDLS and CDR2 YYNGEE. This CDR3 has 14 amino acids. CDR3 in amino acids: CASSSRDRASEAFF. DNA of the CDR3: TGTGCCAGCAGCTCCCGGGACAGGGCGTCTGAAGCTTTCTTT.

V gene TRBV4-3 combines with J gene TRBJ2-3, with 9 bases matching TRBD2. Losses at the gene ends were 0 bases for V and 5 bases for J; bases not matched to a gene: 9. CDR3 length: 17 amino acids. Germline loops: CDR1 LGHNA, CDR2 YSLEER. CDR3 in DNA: TGCGCCAGCAGCCAAGACCCCGCGGGCGGGAGGGGAGATACGCAGTATTTT. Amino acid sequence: CASSQDPAGGRGDTQYF.

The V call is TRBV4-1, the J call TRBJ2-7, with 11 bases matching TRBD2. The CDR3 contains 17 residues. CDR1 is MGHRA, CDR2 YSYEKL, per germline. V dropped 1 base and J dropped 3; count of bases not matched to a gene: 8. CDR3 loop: CASSQVYRTSGFYEQYF. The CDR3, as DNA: TGCGCCAGCAGCCAAGTATATCGGACTAGCGGGTTCTACGAGCAGTACTTC.

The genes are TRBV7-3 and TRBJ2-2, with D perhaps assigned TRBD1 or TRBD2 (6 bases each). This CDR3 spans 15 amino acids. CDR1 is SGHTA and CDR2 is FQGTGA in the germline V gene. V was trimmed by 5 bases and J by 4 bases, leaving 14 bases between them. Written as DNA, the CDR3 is TGTGCCAGCAGCACAGGGACTGGATCCACCGGGGAGCTGTTTTTT. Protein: CASSTGTGSTGELFF.

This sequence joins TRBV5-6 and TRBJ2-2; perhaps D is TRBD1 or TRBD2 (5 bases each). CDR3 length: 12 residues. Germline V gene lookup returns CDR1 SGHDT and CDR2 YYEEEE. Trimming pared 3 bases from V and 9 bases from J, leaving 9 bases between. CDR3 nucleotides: TGTGCCAGCAGCTCTGAGGGGCGGGAGCTGTTTTTT. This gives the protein CASSSEGRELFF.

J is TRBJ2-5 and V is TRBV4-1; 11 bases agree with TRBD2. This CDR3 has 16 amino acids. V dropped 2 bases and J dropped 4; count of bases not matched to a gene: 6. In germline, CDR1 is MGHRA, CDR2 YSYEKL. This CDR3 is CASSQISGRAGETQYF. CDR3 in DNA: TGCGCCAGCAGCCAAATTAGCGGGAGGGCCGGAGAGACCCAGTACTTC.

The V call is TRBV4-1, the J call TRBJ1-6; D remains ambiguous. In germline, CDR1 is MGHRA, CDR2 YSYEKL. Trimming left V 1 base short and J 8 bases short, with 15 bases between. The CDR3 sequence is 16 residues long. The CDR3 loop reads CASSQGPGLGDSPLHF. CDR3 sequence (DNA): TGCGCCAGCAGCCAAGGCCCTGGTCTCGGCGATTCACCCCTCCACTTT.